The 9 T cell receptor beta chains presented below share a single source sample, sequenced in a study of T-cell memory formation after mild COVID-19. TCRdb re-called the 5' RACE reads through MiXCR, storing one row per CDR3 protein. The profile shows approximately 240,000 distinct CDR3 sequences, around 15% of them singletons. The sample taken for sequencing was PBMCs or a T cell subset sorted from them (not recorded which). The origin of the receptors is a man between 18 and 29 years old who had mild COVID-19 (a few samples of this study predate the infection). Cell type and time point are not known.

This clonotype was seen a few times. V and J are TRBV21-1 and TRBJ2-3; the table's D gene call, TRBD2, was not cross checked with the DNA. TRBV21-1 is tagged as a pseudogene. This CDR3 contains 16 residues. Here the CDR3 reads CASTTLDRRGTDTQYF. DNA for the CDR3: TGTGCCAGCACCACCCTCGACCGAAGAGGCACAGATACGCAGTATTTT.

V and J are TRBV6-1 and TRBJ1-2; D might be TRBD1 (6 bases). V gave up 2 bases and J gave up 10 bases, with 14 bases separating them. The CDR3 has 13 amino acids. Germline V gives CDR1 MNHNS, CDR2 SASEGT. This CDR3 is CASSEFGGPDYTF. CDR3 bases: TGTGCCAGCAGTGAATTTGGGGGGCCCGACTACACCTTC.

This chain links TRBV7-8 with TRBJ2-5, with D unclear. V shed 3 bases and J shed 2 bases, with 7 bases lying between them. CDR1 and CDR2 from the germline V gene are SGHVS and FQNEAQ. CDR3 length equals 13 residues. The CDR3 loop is CASSLIQQETQYF. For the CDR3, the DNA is TGTGCCAGCAGCTTGATCCAACAAGAGACCCAGTACTTC.

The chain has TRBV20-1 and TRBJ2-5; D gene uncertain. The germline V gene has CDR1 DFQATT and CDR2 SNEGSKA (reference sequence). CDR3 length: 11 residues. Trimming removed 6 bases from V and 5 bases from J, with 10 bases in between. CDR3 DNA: TGCAGTGCCAGCCCGGGCGAGACCCAGTACTTC. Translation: CSASPGETQYF.

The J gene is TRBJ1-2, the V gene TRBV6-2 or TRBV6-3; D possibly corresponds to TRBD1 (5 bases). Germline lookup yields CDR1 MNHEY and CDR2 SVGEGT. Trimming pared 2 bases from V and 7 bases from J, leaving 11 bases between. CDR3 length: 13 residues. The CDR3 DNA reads TGTGCCAGCAGTTACGAAGCGGGGCTTGGCTACACCTTC. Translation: CASSYEAGLGYTF.

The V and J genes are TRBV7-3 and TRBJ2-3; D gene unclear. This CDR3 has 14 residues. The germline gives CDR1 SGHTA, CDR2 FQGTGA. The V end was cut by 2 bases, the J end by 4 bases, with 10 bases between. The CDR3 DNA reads TGTGCCAGCAGCTTAGTATCGGCGGCAGATACGCAGTATTTT. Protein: CASSLVSAADTQYF.

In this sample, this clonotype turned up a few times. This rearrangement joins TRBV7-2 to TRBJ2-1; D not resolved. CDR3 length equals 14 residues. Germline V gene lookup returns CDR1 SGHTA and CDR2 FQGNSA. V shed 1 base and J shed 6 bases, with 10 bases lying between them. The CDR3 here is CASSLEVFGNEQFF. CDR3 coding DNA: TGTGCCAGCAGCTTAGAGGTATTCGGCAATGAGCAGTTCTTC.

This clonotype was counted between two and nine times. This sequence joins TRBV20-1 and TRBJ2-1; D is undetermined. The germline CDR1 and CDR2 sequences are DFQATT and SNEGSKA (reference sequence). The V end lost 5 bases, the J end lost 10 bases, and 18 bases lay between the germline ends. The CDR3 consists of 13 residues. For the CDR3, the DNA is TGCAGTGCTCCTTTAACCGATTACGTCGAGCAGTTCTTC. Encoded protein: CSAPLTDYVEQFF.

The CDR3 nucleotides are TGTGCCAGCACCGATATGAGCGAGCAGTACGTC. Its protein is CASTDMSEQYV. This sequence joins TRBV6-2 or TRBV6-3 and TRBJ2-7; the D is unclear. V lost 7 bases to trimming and J lost 6 bases, with 10 bases between them. Germline CDR1 and CDR2: MNHEY and SVGEGT. CDR3 length: 11 amino acids.